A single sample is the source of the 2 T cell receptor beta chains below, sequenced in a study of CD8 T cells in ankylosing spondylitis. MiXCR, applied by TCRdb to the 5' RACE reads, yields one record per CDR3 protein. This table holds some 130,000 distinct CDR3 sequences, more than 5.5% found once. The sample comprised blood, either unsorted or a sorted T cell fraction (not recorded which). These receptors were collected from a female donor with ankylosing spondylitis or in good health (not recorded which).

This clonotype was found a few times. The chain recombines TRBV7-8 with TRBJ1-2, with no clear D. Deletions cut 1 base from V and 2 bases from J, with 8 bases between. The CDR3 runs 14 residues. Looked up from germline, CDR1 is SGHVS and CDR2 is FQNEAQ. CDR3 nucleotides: TGTGCCAGCAGCTTAGGGGCCAGGAACTATGGCTACACCTTC. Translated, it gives CASSLGARNYGYTF.

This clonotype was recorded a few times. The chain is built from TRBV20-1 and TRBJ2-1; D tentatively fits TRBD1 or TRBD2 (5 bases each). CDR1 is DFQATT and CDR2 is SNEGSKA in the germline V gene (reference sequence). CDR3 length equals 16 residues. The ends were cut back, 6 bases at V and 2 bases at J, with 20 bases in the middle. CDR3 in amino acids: CSAISRGRGPYNEQFF. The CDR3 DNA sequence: TGCAGTGCCATATCCCGGGGACGCGGGCCCTACAATGAGCAGTTCTTC.